This T cell receptor (beta chain) is drawn from a study of T cell responses to AZD1222 COVID-19 vaccine. V was cut by 0 bases and J by 4 bases, with 8 bases left in between. The length of the CDR3 is 14 residues. The germline V gene has CDR1 SGHRS and CDR2 YFSETQ. General study points: Spike-spanning, vaccine-associated CD4 TCRs were dominant at 160-218 and 743-854. Most donors were white British and more were female, and clonal diversity was possibly underestimated. Close to half of spike-specific TCRs reportedly recognize unmutated variant regions.

TCRdb's table, derived via immunoSEQ multiplex PCR, lists solely in-frame clones and lacks some. This table has approximately 150,000 clones, approximately 89% appearing once. About this clone itself: Its antigen is undetermined.

This TCR was sampled from an adult in good health. The sample here was peripheral blood, taken on day 0 of AZD1222 vaccination. The chain has TRBV5-1 and TRBJ2-4, with D maybe TRBD1 (5 bases). As DNA, the CDR3 is TGCGCCAGCAGCTTGGCGCCAGGGAAAAACATTCAGTACTTC. Its translation: CASSLAPGKNIQYF.